The present TCR beta chain was sequenced within a study of T cell changes during pregnancy in multiple sclerosis (dated by TCRdb to between 2017 and 2020). For the study in its entirety: In women with multiple sclerosis, the researchers looked at how the T cell repertoire shifted as pregnancy progressed.

The method behind the library was the immunoSEQ multiplex PCR assay. What TCRdb holds here is the immuneACCESS table cut down to in-frame rearrangements. Part of the clones is not present; checked against another copy, under half of the missing clones reflect an unresolved V gene, and the others are unexplained. Here the sample has about 75,000 clones; 94% occur a single time. Less than 0.15% of the sample is taken by the ten largest. CDR1 is given as SGHKS and CDR2 as YYEKEE, both from the germline V gene (reference sequence). V is shortened by 5 bases, J by 4 bases, and the region joining them spans 18 bases. Counted from cysteine to phenylalanine, this CDR3 has 16 amino acids. This entry keeps only the CDR3 DNA: 48 bases, framed from base 1. In the case of this clone: Its antigen is currently not known. Base qualities are not provided; no much larger clone lies one nucleotide away.

Rearrangement joined TRBV5-5 to TRBJ2-2; the best D guess is TRBD2, with 5 bases matching. The source of this sequence is a female donor with multiple sclerosis, enrolled in a pregnancy study. The sample here was CD4+ T cells from peripheral blood mononuclear cells, taken after pregnancy. The CDR3 has the sequence CASRPRISGITGELFF. The bases are TGTGCCAGCAGACCCAGGATATCGGGAATCACCGGGGAGCTGTTTTTT.